This T cell receptor beta chain was obtained from a study of shared clonotypes between healthy human individuals. Authors' methods: Filtering differed for immunoSEQ, which gave only junction sequences without quality scores. The repertoire was sequenced with immunoSEQ multiplex PCR; TCRdb's copy has only in-frame clones and lacks some. V and J calls and clone size follow that table, whereas D and trimming were derived from the DNA. Of around 2.5 million clones in the sample, 80% to 95% were seen once. Investigators divided CD4+ cells into CD45RA+ naive and CD45RA-negative memory subsets. The CDR3 loop spans 12 amino acids. CDR1 is MDHEN, CDR2 SYDVKM, per germline. V lost 5 bases and J lost 15; bases outside the gene matches: 9.

The source material was naive CD4+ T cells from PBMCs. Subset given: CD45RA+ positively selected. V usage is TRBV28 and J usage is TRBJ2-1; 8 bases line up with TRBD2. The TCR comes from a man aged 18-30 years in good health. Some clones in this sample may be carry-over from other donors' samples. CDR3 sequence reads: CASSTSGVWVFF. For the CDR3, the DNA is TGTGCCAGCAGTACTAGCGGCGTTTGGGTGTTCTTC.